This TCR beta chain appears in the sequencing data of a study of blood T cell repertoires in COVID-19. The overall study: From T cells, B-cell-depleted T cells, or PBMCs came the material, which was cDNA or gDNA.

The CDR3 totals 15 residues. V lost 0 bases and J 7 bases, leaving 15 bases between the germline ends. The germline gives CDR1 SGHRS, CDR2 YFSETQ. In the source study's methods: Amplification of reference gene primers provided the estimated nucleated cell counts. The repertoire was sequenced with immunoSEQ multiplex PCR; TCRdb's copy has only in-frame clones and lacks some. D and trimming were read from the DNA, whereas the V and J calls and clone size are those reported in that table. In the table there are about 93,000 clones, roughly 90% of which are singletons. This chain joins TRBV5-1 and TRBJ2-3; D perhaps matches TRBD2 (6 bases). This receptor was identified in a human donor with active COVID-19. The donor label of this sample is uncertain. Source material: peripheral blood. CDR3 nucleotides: TGCGCCAGCAGCTTGGACGCGGGGTTATTAAATACGCAGTATTTT. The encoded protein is CASSLDAGLLNTQYF.